This is a list of T cell receptor beta chains from one sample in a study of response to subunit inactivated influenza vaccine. TCRdb ran MiXCR on the RT-PCR reads and lists one entry per CDR3 protein. Here the sample spans around 580,000 distinct CDR3 sequences, about 10% being singletons. Sequences were derived from PBMCs from blood, sampled on the day of vaccination. These receptors came from a man aged 50 to 60 who received an inactivated influenza vaccine. CDR3s include the opening cysteine and the closing phenylalanine or tryptophan. Each record gives: CDR3 DNA, CDR3 protein, D gene, clone size, J gene, V gene, CDR3 length. A D gene is named only where the DNA matches it firmly. Size values are once, few and many counts, or a class for expanded clones, and some rows have none.

DNA: TGTGCCACCAGCAGACGTCAGGGGGGGATTAGCACAGATACGCAGTATTTT
CDR3: CATSRRQGGISTDTQYF
D: .
size: few
J: TRBJ2-3
V: TRBV15
length: 17

DNA: TGCGCCAGCAGCTTGGCGCAGGGGGGTACTGAAGCTTTCTTT
CDR3: CASSLAQGGTEAFF
D: TRBD1
size: many
J: TRBJ1-1
V: TRBV5-1
length: 14

DNA: TGTGCCAGTAGCCCGACTAGCTCGCAGACCCAGTACTTC
CDR3: CASSPTSSQTQYF
D: TRBD2
size: many
J: TRBJ2-5
V: TRBV19
length: 13

DNA: TGCAGCGTTGGGTGGGGCGATGAAAAACTGTTTTTT
CDR3: CSVGWGDEKLFF
D: .
size: .
J: TRBJ1-4
V: TRBV29-1
length: 12

DNA: TGCAGTGCTAGACCCGCACCGCAGGGCACAGATACGCAGTATTTT
CDR3: CSARPAPQGTDTQYF
D: .
size: .
J: TRBJ2-3
V: TRBV20-1
length: 15

DNA: TGTGCCATCAGTGAATTGGACAGCGCTTATAGCAATCAGCCCCAGCATTTT
CDR3: CAISELDSAYSNQPQHF
D: .
size: few
J: TRBJ1-5
V: TRBV10-3
length: 17

DNA: TGCAGTTACATCCGGGACACAGGATTCATGAACACTGAAGCTTTCTTT
CDR3: CSYIRDTGFMNTEAFF
D: .
size: many
J: TRBJ1-1
V: TRBV20-1
length: 16

DNA: TGTGCCAGCAGCCGGTTTGGGGGTAGCGGGGGTCGCAATACGCAGTATTTT
CDR3: CASSRFGGSGGRNTQYF
D: TRBD2
size: many
J: TRBJ2-3
V: TRBV11-2
length: 17

DNA: TGTGCCAGCAGCAGACAGGGGGCGAGGGACTACGAGCAGTACTTC
CDR3: CASSRQGARDYEQYF
D: .
size: few
J: TRBJ2-7
V: TRBV21-1
length: 15

DNA: TGTGCCAGCAGCACACACAGGGGGCAGCCCCCGCATTTT
CDR3: CASSTHRGQPPHF
D: TRBD1
size: once
J: TRBJ1-5
V: TRBV12-3/TRBV12-4
length: 13

DNA: TGTGCCACCACGACAGGGAGGGAGACCCAGTACTTC
CDR3: CATTTGRETQYF
D: .
size: .
J: TRBJ2-5
V: TRBV6-6
length: 12

DNA: TGTGCCAGCCAAACTCGGGGGAGAAGTTCCTACGAGCAGTACTTC
CDR3: CASQTRGRSSYEQYF
D: .
size: .
J: TRBJ2-7
V: TRBV6-2/TRBV6-3
length: 15

DNA: TGCAGCGTTGGGGTATCGGGCTACGAGCAGTACTTC
CDR3: CSVGVSGYEQYF
D: .
size: few
J: TRBJ2-7
V: TRBV29-1
length: 12

DNA: TGCGCCAGCAGCGAAGGACGGCAGACAAACTATGGCTACACCTTC
CDR3: CASSEGRQTNYGYTF
D: .
size: few
J: TRBJ1-2
V: TRBV5-1
length: 15

DNA: TGTGCCTGGAGCCGAAGATTAGCCACAGATACGCAGTATTTT
CDR3: CAWSRRLATDTQYF
D: .
size: few
J: TRBJ2-3
V: TRBV30
length: 14